The 25 T cell receptor beta chains given below trace back to one sample, sequenced in a study of OX40 agonist ivuxolimab in advanced cancers. The protocol was immunoSEQ multiplex PCR, while the TCRdb copy is restricted to in-frame clones and leaves out a portion. The data contain 35,000 to 40,000 clones, 88% of them seen just once; the ten biggest clones take up 10% to 15%. The source material was CD4+ or CD8+ T cells sorted from blood, sampled in a trial of the OX40 agonist ivuxolimab. The receptors were sampled from an adult with an advanced solid tumor such as melanoma, head and neck, liver or kidney cancer.

In this sample, this clone turned up once. V usage is TRBV28 and J usage is TRBJ2-1, with TRBD1 matching 9 bases. J gave up 4 bases and V 6 bases, and 7 bases lay outside the gene matches. Germline CDR1 reads MDHEN; CDR2 reads SYDVKM. The CDR3 is 15 amino acids. The CDR3 DNA sequence: TGTGCCAGCAGGGACAGGGGACAAGGTTACAATGAGCAGTTCTTC. The encoded protein is CASRDRGQGYNEQFF.

The rearrangement links TRBV4-1 to TRBJ2-7; 7 bases map to TRBD1. This CDR3 contains 13 residues. The trim removed 3 bases at V and 5 bases at J, leaving 4 bases unmatched. Per germline, CDR1 MGHRA and CDR2 YSYEKL. The CDR3 DNA follows: TGCGCCAGCAGCCACCCCGGGACAGACGAGCAGTACTTC. Translating it yields CASSHPGTDEQYF.

This clone came up once. Distinct nucleotide sequences in the sample also encode this CDR3. The chain is built from TRBV2 and TRBJ1-5; 10 bases are shared with TRBD1. The CDR3 consists of 15 residues. From germline, CDR1 is SNHLY and CDR2 FYNNEI. V was pared by 5 bases and J by 4 bases, with 5 bases of the junction left unmatched. The CDR3 DNA reads TGTGCCAGCAGTCCGGGACAGGGGTCGAATCAGCCCCAGCATTTT. It translates to CASSPGQGSNQPQHF.

V gene TRBV9 combines with J gene TRBJ2-5; D possibly corresponds to TRBD2 (5 bases). The V end lost 0 bases, the J end lost 4 bases, and 13 bases lay between the germline ends. Germline V lookup: CDR1 SGDLS, CDR2 YYNGEE. The CDR3 is 15 amino acids. The CDR3 DNA reads as TGTGCCAGCAGCGTAGAGAGCGGAGTGAGAGAGACCCAGTACTTC. As protein: CASSVESGVRETQYF.

The chain combines TRBV5-1 with TRBJ2-3, with unresolved D. Germline loops: CDR1 SGHRS, CDR2 YFSETQ. Deletions cut 4 bases from V and 0 bases from J, with 18 bases between. The CDR3 has 17 amino acids. This CDR3 reads CASSQFGRNPSTDTQYF. The CDR3 DNA reads TGCGCCAGCAGCCAATTTGGACGGAATCCTAGCACAGATACGCAGTATTTT.

This sequence joins TRBV5-1 and TRBJ2-7; D perhaps matches TRBD1 (6 bases). V lost 1 base to trimming and J lost 1 base, with 9 bases between them. Looked up from germline, CDR1 is SGHRS and CDR2 is YFSETQ. This CDR3 comprises 14 residues. The CDR3 DNA sequence: TGCGCCAGCAGCTTGTATACAGGGTCCTACGAGCAGTACTTC. Protein product: CASSLYTGSYEQYF.

J is TRBJ1-2 and V is TRBV28; no clear D. CDR1 and CDR2 (germline): MDHEN, SYDVKM. Trimming cost V 5 bases and J 1 base, with 32 bases left between them. The CDR3 is made up of 21 amino acids. This CDR3 is CASSQRVFGLHPQRFNYGYTF. DNA of the CDR3: TGTGCCAGCAGTCAAAGGGTATTCGGTCTTCACCCTCAACGTTTTAACTATGGCTACACCTTC.

In its sample, this clone was seen a few times. V is TRBV19 and J is TRBJ1-1, with D unclear. V dropped 9 bases and J dropped 1 base, with 15 bases sitting between them. Germline V CDR1 and CDR2: LNHDA, SQIVND (reference sequence). This CDR3 is built from 14 residues. The chain's CDR3 is CASRYWTGNTEAFF. CDR3 coding DNA: TGTGCCAGCAGATATTGGACGGGGAACACTGAAGCTTTCTTT.

The J gene is TRBJ2-7, the V gene TRBV28; perhaps TRBD1 as D (6 bases). The V and J ends lost 5 bases and 2 bases respectively, with 19 bases between them. The germline CDR1 and CDR2 sequences are MDHEN and SYDVKM. This CDR3 spans 16 amino acids. The CDR3 here is CASSPPRTANPYEQYF. Here the CDR3 DNA reads TGTGCCAGCAGTCCTCCCCGGACAGCGAATCCCTACGAGCAGTACTTC.

The chain has TRBV27 and TRBJ2-7, with D possibly being TRBD1 (7 bases). The germline CDR1 and CDR2 sequences are MNHEY and SMNVEV (reference sequence). This CDR3 comprises 14 residues. V dropped 6 bases and J dropped 3 bases, with 15 bases sitting between them. The CDR3 DNA reads as TGTGCCAGCAGACCCTCAGGGGGGCTCTACGAGCAGTACTTC. Translated, it gives CASRPSGGLYEQYF.

This rearrangement joins TRBV27 to TRBJ2-7; D is perhaps TRBD1 (6 bases). V was trimmed by 4 bases and J by 3 bases, leaving 13 bases between them. Germline CDR1 and CDR2: MNHEY and SMNVEV (reference sequence). CDR3 length: 14 residues. The CDR3 loop reads CASSYGRGGYEQYF. In DNA, the CDR3 is TGTGCCAGCAGTTACGGAAGAGGGGGCTACGAGCAGTACTTC.

The chain recombines TRBV7-2 with TRBJ2-1, with D maybe TRBD1 (6 bases). The germline gives CDR1 SGHTA, CDR2 FQGNSA. This CDR3 has 13 amino acids. V dropped 1 base and J dropped 9 bases, with 10 bases sitting between them. The CDR3 region has the DNA TGTGCCAGCAGCTTAGGTACAGGGCGTGAGCAGTTCTTC. Its protein product is CASSLGTGREQFF.

The rearrangement uses TRBV9 and TRBJ2-5; D may match TRBD1 or TRBD2 (5 bases each). Germline V gene sequence: CDR1 SGDLS, CDR2 YYNGEE. V was cut by 4 bases and J by 1 base, with 14 bases left in between. The CDR3 runs to 15 residues. CDR3 in DNA: TGTGCCAGCAGCTCAGAGGGGCGGATCCAAGAGACCCAGTACTTC. Translation gives CASSSEGRIQETQYF.

V is TRBV4-3 and J is TRBJ2-2; maybe TRBD2 (6 bases). The germline V and J ends were trimmed by 0 bases and 5 bases, with 10 bases remaining between them. Germline V gives CDR1 LGHNA, CDR2 YSLEER. The CDR3 has 15 residues. The CDR3 region has the DNA TGCGCCAGCAGCCAAGATTGGGCGGGAACCGGGGAGCTGTTTTTT. It is translated as CASSQDWAGTGELFF.

CDR3 protein: CASSYSDSSYNEQFF. The CDR3 DNA reads TGTGCCAGCAGTTACTCCGACTCATCCTACAATGAGCAGTTCTTC. The chain is built from TRBV6-6 and TRBJ2-1; D gene ambiguous. The CDR3 extends over 15 amino acids. Deletions cut 0 bases from V and 1 base from J, with 7 bases between. Germline V CDR1 and CDR2: MNHNY, SVGAGI (reference sequence).

J is TRBJ2-2 and V is TRBV5-4; no clear D. Trimming took 4 bases from V and 1 from J, leaving 5 bases between them. In germline, CDR1 is SGHNT, CDR2 YYREEE (reference sequence). The CDR3 runs to 13 residues. CDR3 protein: CASSTLNTGELFF. CDR3 nucleotide sequence: TGTGCCAGCAGCACTCTGAACACCGGGGAGCTGTTTTTT.

V is TRBV4-1 and J is TRBJ2-1, with a weak D call TRBD2 (6 bases). Trimming took 2 bases from V and 7 from J, leaving 18 bases between them. CDR1 and CDR2 (germline): MGHRA, YSYEKL. The CDR3 length is 16 residues. CDR3 residues: CASSQFREPGVNEQFF. CDR3 in DNA: TGCGCCAGCAGCCAATTCCGGGAGCCTGGAGTGAATGAGCAGTTCTTC.

V is TRBV27 and J is TRBJ2-1; 10 bases fit TRBD1. J was trimmed by 8 bases and V by 3 bases; bases with no gene match: 4. The CDR3 length is 14 residues. CDR1 and CDR2 from the germline V gene are MNHEY and SMNVEV (reference sequence). The CDR3 DNA sequence: TGTGCCAGCAGTTTGGGGACAGGGGTTGATGAGCAGTTCTTC. Encoded protein: CASSLGTGVDEQFF.

There are a few counts of this clone. This chain links TRBV19 with TRBJ2-1, with D perhaps assigned TRBD1 or TRBD2 (5 bases each). CDR1 is LNHDA and CDR2 is SQIVND in the germline V gene (reference sequence). CDR3 size: 16 residues. V lost 4 bases to trimming and J lost 7 bases, with 20 bases between them. Here the CDR3 reads CASSKWGPPGINEQFF. In DNA, the CDR3 is TGTGCCAGTAGTAAATGGGGACCCCCGGGCATTAATGAGCAGTTCTTC.

The chain uses TRBV4-2 and TRBJ2-4, with TRBD1 matching over 10 bases. Trimming removed 0 bases from V and 0 bases from J; junction bases left unmatched: 2. This CDR3 contains 17 residues. Germline values: CDR1 LGHNA, CDR2 YNFKEQ. The chain's CDR3 is CASSQEDRGGAKNIQYF. CDR3 DNA: TGTGCCAGCAGCCAAGAGGACAGGGGGGGAGCCAAAAACATTCAGTACTTC.

This clone was recorded only once. In nucleotides, the CDR3 is TGTGCCAGCAGCCCAAGAATAGGGCTCCTAGAGACCCAGTACTTC. Translated: CASSPRIGLLETQYF. This chain links TRBV9 with TRBJ2-5; no clear D gene. The CDR3 is 15 amino acids. With 4 bases removed from V and 4 bases from J, the gap between germline ends came to 17 bases. Germline assignment: CDR1 SGDLS and CDR2 YYNGEE.

To note about this clone: The sample has other DNA sequences that encode this CDR3 too. The chain joins TRBV4-1 to TRBJ1-3, with TRBD1 matching 8 bases. Germline CDR1 and CDR2: MGHRA and YSYEKL. After removal of 0 bases from V and 4 bases from J, the junction contained 2 bases not matched to a gene. The CDR3 contains 15 residues. CDR3 nucleotides: TGCGCCAGCAGCCAAGAGGGGGACAGGGGAAACACCATATATTTT. As protein: CASSQEGDRGNTIYF.

CDR3 sequence: CASSSRDRASAEAFF. The CDR3 DNA follows: TGCGCCAGCAGCTCACGTGACAGGGCGAGCGCTGAAGCTTTCTTT. J is TRBJ1-1 and V is TRBV4-1, with 7 nucleotides matching TRBD1. V lost 5 bases and J lost 6; bases outside the gene matches: 12. Germline V gives CDR1 MGHRA, CDR2 YSYEKL. This CDR3 comprises 15 residues.

V is TRBV21-1 and J is TRBJ2-1; the table's D gene call, TRBD1, was not cross checked with the DNA. TRBV21-1 is a pseudogene segment. The CDR3 extends over 10 amino acids. The CDR3 region has the DNA TGTGCCAGCAGTGGCCACAAGCAGTTCTTC. This gives the protein CASSGHKQFF.

The chain has TRBV30 and TRBJ1-1; TRBD1 is a possible D gene (6 bases). This CDR3 comprises 14 residues. Germline CDR1 GTSNPN, CDR2 SVGIG (reference sequence). V lost 4 bases and J lost 3, with 15 bases in between. The CDR3 sequence is CAWNQGHRYTEAFF. As DNA, the CDR3 is TGTGCCTGGAATCAGGGGCATAGGTACACTGAAGCTTTCTTT.